This is a list of T cell receptor beta chains from one sample in a study of response to subunit inactivated influenza vaccine. TCRdb redid the calling of the RT-PCR reads with MiXCR, one entry per CDR3 protein. The sample yields roughly 700,000 distinct CDR3 sequences, roughly 14% seen once. Sequenced here: PBMCs from blood, sampled 14 to 15 days before vaccination. The receptor set was obtained from a man aged 50 to 59 who received an inactivated influenza vaccine. CDR3s include the opening cysteine and the closing phenylalanine or tryptophan. The D gene is left open where the match is weak. A clone size is listed for some rows: how often the clone was seen (once, few, many), or a class if it is expanded.

clone size: -
V gene: TRBV12-3/TRBV12-4
D gene: -
J gene: TRBJ2-3
CDR3 protein: CASSVSPRGGTDTQYF
CDR3 DNA: TGTGCCAGCAGTGTATCGCCCAGGGGTGGCACAGATACGCAGTATTTT

clone size: -
V gene: TRBV10-3
D gene: TRBD1
J gene: TRBJ2-7
CDR3 protein: CAISELVWGQASYEQYF
CDR3 DNA: TGTGCCATCAGTGAGTTGGTTTGGGGACAGGCGTCCTACGAGCAGTACTTC

clone size: many
V gene: TRBV28
D gene: -
J gene: TRBJ2-1
CDR3 protein: CASSLSQLGHEQFF
CDR3 DNA: TGTGCCAGCAGTTTGAGCCAGCTGGGTCATGAGCAGTTCTTC

clone size: few
V gene: TRBV20-1
D gene: TRBD1
J gene: TRBJ2-7
CDR3 protein: CSASGTGAPGRNYEQYF
CDR3 DNA: TGCAGTGCTAGTGGGACAGGGGCCCCAGGGAGGAACTACGAGCAGTACTTC

clone size: few
V gene: TRBV21-1
D gene: -
J gene: TRBJ1-5
CDR3 protein: CASSKGQGKEPQHF
CDR3 DNA: TGTGCCAGCAGCAAAGGACAGGGGAAGGAGCCCCAGCATTTT

clone size: few
V gene: TRBV10-3
D gene: -
J gene: TRBJ2-3
CDR3 protein: CAISTTRSTDTQYF
CDR3 DNA: TGTGCCATCAGTACGACACGTAGCACAGATACGCAGTATTTT

clone size: -
V gene: TRBV6-2/TRBV6-3
D gene: -
J gene: TRBJ2-3
CDR3 protein: CASLPVQRPDTQYF
CDR3 DNA: TGTGCCAGCTTACCCGTCCAACGCCCAGATACGCAGTATTTT

clone size: -
V gene: TRBV27
D gene: TRBD2
J gene: TRBJ2-6
CDR3 protein: CASGIRTSGASGANVLTF
CDR3 DNA: TGTGCCAGCGGTATCCGGACTAGCGGCGCCTCTGGGGCCAACGTCCTGACTTTC

clone size: -
V gene: TRBV20-1
D gene: TRBD1
J gene: TRBJ2-1
CDR3 protein: CSARDRKKQGAGNEQFF
CDR3 DNA: TGCAGTGCTAGAGATAGGAAGAAACAGGGGGCGGGGAATGAGCAGTTCTTC

clone size: -
V gene: TRBV4-2
D gene: -
J gene: TRBJ2-1
CDR3 protein: CASSQATRGGSVPNEQFF
CDR3 DNA: TGTGCCAGCAGCCAGGCTACCAGGGGCGGGAGTGTCCCCAATGAGCAGTTCTTC

clone size: many
V gene: TRBV7-2
D gene: -
J gene: TRBJ2-7
CDR3 protein: CASSLYRDFYEQYF
CDR3 DNA: TGTGCCAGCAGCTTGTACCGGGACTTCTACGAGCAGTACTTC

clone size: -
V gene: TRBV7-8
D gene: TRBD2
J gene: TRBJ2-1
CDR3 protein: CASSWTGTSVGDEQFF
CDR3 DNA: TGTGCCAGCAGCTGGACCGGGACTAGCGTGGGGGATGAGCAGTTCTTC

clone size: -
V gene: TRBV6-5
D gene: -
J gene: TRBJ2-1
CDR3 protein: CASSYGRQGSYNEQFF
CDR3 DNA: TGTGCCAGCAGTTACGGTCGGCAGGGTTCTTACAATGAGCAGTTCTTC

clone size: -
V gene: TRBV2
D gene: TRBD2
J gene: TRBJ2-1
CDR3 protein: CASSERLAGGNEQFF
CDR3 DNA: TGTGCCAGCAGTGAACGGCTAGCGGGGGGGAATGAGCAGTTCTTC

clone size: -
V gene: TRBV5-1
D gene: -
J gene: TRBJ1-2
CDR3 protein: CASSLVAGTGHGYTF
CDR3 DNA: TGCGCCAGCAGCTTGGTAGCCGGGACCGGACATGGCTACACCTTC

clone size: few
V gene: TRBV11-2
D gene: TRBD2
J gene: TRBJ2-1
CDR3 protein: CASSLEGTSGANSYNEQFF
CDR3 DNA: TGTGCCAGCAGCTTAGAAGGGACTAGCGGGGCCAACTCCTACAATGAGCAGTTCTTC

clone size: few
V gene: TRBV20-1
D gene: -
J gene: TRBJ2-5
CDR3 protein: CSALVGRETQYF
CDR3 DNA: TGCAGTGCTCTGGTGGGGCGGGAGACCCAGTACTTC

clone size: few
V gene: TRBV6-5
D gene: -
J gene: TRBJ2-6
CDR3 protein: CASSYWDRSGANVLTF
CDR3 DNA: TGTGCCAGCAGTTACTGGGACCGCTCTGGGGCCAACGTCCTGACTTTC

clone size: few
V gene: TRBV4-3
D gene: TRBD1
J gene: TRBJ1-2
CDR3 protein: CASSQEGTGGYGYTF
CDR3 DNA: TGCGCCAGCAGCCAAGAGGGGACAGGGGGCTATGGCTACACCTTC

clone size: -
V gene: TRBV6-5
D gene: -
J gene: TRBJ1-1
CDR3 protein: CASSYSPWGTEAFF
CDR3 DNA: TGTGCCAGCAGTTACTCACCTTGGGGCACTGAAGCTTTCTTT

clone size: -
V gene: TRBV6-1
D gene: TRBD2
J gene: TRBJ2-1
CDR3 protein: CASRSPASGGYNEQFF
CDR3 DNA: TGTGCCAGCAGGTCACCTGCTAGCGGGGGATACAATGAGCAGTTCTTC

clone size: -
V gene: TRBV19
D gene: TRBD2
J gene: TRBJ2-1
CDR3 protein: CASSIIRRSGRAGEQFF
CDR3 DNA: TGTGCCAGTAGTATAATTCGTCGGTCCGGGAGGGCAGGTGAGCAGTTCTTC

clone size: few
V gene: TRBV2
D gene: -
J gene: TRBJ2-1
CDR3 protein: CASSEAAGRHREQFF
CDR3 DNA: TGTGCCAGCAGTGAAGCGGCGGGCAGGCACAGGGAGCAGTTCTTC

clone size: few
V gene: TRBV5-1
D gene: -
J gene: TRBJ1-1
CDR3 protein: CASSFRDYSTEAFF
CDR3 DNA: TGCGCCAGCAGCTTCAGGGATTACAGCACTGAAGCTTTCTTT

clone size: few
V gene: TRBV29-1
D gene: -
J gene: TRBJ2-1
CDR3 protein: CSVRWYNEQFF
CDR3 DNA: TGCAGCGTCAGGTGGTACAATGAGCAGTTCTTC

clone size: -
V gene: TRBV20-1
D gene: TRBD2
J gene: TRBJ2-3
CDR3 protein: CSATGSGATDTQYF
CDR3 DNA: TGCAGTGCCACCGGAAGCGGGGCCACAGATACGCAGTATTTT

clone size: few
V gene: TRBV6-1
D gene: -
J gene: TRBJ2-3
CDR3 protein: CASSEGLGSLVTQYF
CDR3 DNA: TGTGCCAGCAGTGAAGGTCTGGGGTCGCTAGTTACGCAGTATTTT

clone size: -
V gene: TRBV7-2
D gene: TRBD2
J gene: TRBJ2-3
CDR3 protein: CASNTGLATDTQYF
CDR3 DNA: TGTGCCAGCAACACGGGACTAGCGACAGATACGCAGTATTTT

clone size: -
V gene: TRBV7-8
D gene: -
J gene: TRBJ2-5
CDR3 protein: CASRQEPGNQETQYF
CDR3 DNA: TGTGCCAGCAGACAAGAACCGGGTAACCAAGAGACCCAGTACTTC

clone size: few
V gene: TRBV5-1
D gene: TRBD1
J gene: TRBJ2-2
CDR3 protein: CASSLEQGAMGELFF
CDR3 DNA: TGCGCCAGCAGCTTGGAGCAGGGGGCAATGGGGGAGCTGTTTTTT

clone size: -
V gene: TRBV6-5
D gene: TRBD2
J gene: TRBJ2-1
CDR3 protein: CASSYSPAGANNEQFF
CDR3 DNA: TGTGCCAGCAGTTACTCCCCAGCGGGGGCGAACAATGAGCAGTTCTTC

clone size: -
V gene: TRBV29-1
D gene: TRBD2
J gene: TRBJ2-1
CDR3 protein: CSVRSGGAKGSYNEQFF
CDR3 DNA: TGCAGCGTTCGTAGCGGGGGGGCGAAAGGGTCCTACAATGAGCAGTTCTTC

clone size: -
V gene: TRBV6-2/TRBV6-3
D gene: TRBD2
J gene: TRBJ2-7
CDR3 protein: CASKTSGSIEQYF
CDR3 DNA: TGTGCCAGCAAGACTAGCGGGAGCATCGAGCAGTACTTC

clone size: -
V gene: TRBV7-8
D gene: -
J gene: TRBJ2-1
CDR3 protein: CASSKAMGSYNEQFF
CDR3 DNA: TGTGCCAGCAGCAAAGCTATGGGCTCCTACAATGAGCAGTTCTTC

clone size: few
V gene: TRBV5-6
D gene: TRBD2
J gene: TRBJ2-5
CDR3 protein: CASSPTGGEETQYF
CDR3 DNA: TGTGCCAGCAGCCCTACTGGGGGGGAAGAGACCCAGTACTTC

clone size: few
V gene: TRBV10-3
D gene: TRBD2
J gene: TRBJ2-5
CDR3 protein: CAISGLAGMETQYF
CDR3 DNA: TGTGCCATCAGTGGACTAGCGGGGATGGAGACCCAGTACTTC

clone size: -
V gene: TRBV10-3
D gene: -
J gene: TRBJ1-5
CDR3 protein: CAISSGHRGSNQPQHF
CDR3 DNA: TGTGCCATCAGTTCGGGACACCGAGGAAGCAATCAGCCCCAGCATTTT

clone size: -
V gene: TRBV7-9
D gene: TRBD1
J gene: TRBJ2-7
CDR3 protein: CASSSRDRTHEQYF
CDR3 DNA: TGTGCCAGCAGCTCACGGGACAGGACACACGAGCAGTACTTC

clone size: -
V gene: TRBV23-1
D gene: -
J gene: TRBJ2-2
CDR3 protein: CASSHGLQNTGELFF
CDR3 DNA: TGCGCCAGCAGTCATGGACTCCAAAACACCGGGGAGCTGTTTTTT

clone size: few
V gene: TRBV7-2
D gene: -
J gene: TRBJ2-7
CDR3 protein: CASSSRLSSYEQYF
CDR3 DNA: TGTGCCAGCAGCTCTAGACTAAGCTCCTACGAGCAGTACTTC

clone size: few
V gene: TRBV28
D gene: -
J gene: TRBJ2-3
CDR3 protein: CASSLKGRLDTQYF
CDR3 DNA: TGTGCCAGCAGTTTAAAGGGGCGACTAGATACGCAGTATTTT

clone size: few
V gene: TRBV6-1
D gene: -
J gene: TRBJ2-2
CDR3 protein: CASSELRPPLAELFF
CDR3 DNA: TGTGCCAGCAGCGAGCTTCGGCCTCCCTTGGCGGAGCTGTTTTTT

clone size: many
V gene: TRBV12-3/TRBV12-4
D gene: -
J gene: TRBJ1-2
CDR3 protein: CASSYPGVYGYTF
CDR3 DNA: TGTGCCAGCAGTTACCCAGGGGTCTATGGCTACACCTTC

clone size: many
V gene: TRBV12-3/TRBV12-4
D gene: -
J gene: TRBJ2-3
CDR3 protein: CASSFGQGTDTQYF
CDR3 DNA: TGTGCCAGCAGTTTTGGCCAGGGAACAGATACGCAGTATTTT

clone size: -
V gene: TRBV7-2
D gene: -
J gene: TRBJ2-3
CDR3 protein: CASSQWGLGAIVNTQYF
CDR3 DNA: TGTGCCAGCAGCCAGTGGGGACTGGGGGCCATTGTAAATACGCAGTATTTT

clone size: few
V gene: TRBV7-9
D gene: TRBD2
J gene: TRBJ2-3
CDR3 protein: CASSPGTSGPSRNTQYF
CDR3 DNA: TGTGCCAGCAGCCCGGGGACTAGCGGGCCTTCACGAAATACGCAGTATTTT

clone size: many
V gene: TRBV20-1
D gene: -
J gene: TRBJ2-1
CDR3 protein: CSARGFGDEQFF
CDR3 DNA: TGCAGTGCTAGAGGCTTCGGGGACGAGCAGTTCTTC

clone size: few
V gene: TRBV19
D gene: -
J gene: TRBJ1-5
CDR3 protein: CASSTSGQWQPQHF
CDR3 DNA: TGTGCCAGTAGTACCTCTGGACAATGGCAGCCCCAGCATTTT

clone size: many
V gene: TRBV3-1
D gene: TRBD1
J gene: TRBJ1-1
CDR3 protein: CASSRGQANTEAFF
CDR3 DNA: TGTGCCAGCAGCCGAGGACAGGCGAACACTGAAGCTTTCTTT

clone size: -
V gene: TRBV18
D gene: -
J gene: TRBJ2-5
CDR3 protein: CASHRSGETQHF
CDR3 DNA: TGTGCCAGCCACCGAAGTGGAGAGACCCAGCACTTC

clone size: -
V gene: TRBV4-1
D gene: TRBD2
J gene: TRBJ2-2
CDR3 protein: CASSQVLAVNTGELFF
CDR3 DNA: TGCGCCAGCAGCCAAGTACTAGCGGTGAACACCGGGGAGCTGTTTTTT

clone size: few
V gene: TRBV20-1
D gene: TRBD2
J gene: TRBJ2-2
CDR3 protein: CSATSTGGWTGELFF
CDR3 DNA: TGCAGTGCCACCTCTACGGGAGGATGGACCGGGGAGCTGTTTTTT

clone size: few
V gene: TRBV20-1
D gene: -
J gene: TRBJ2-5
CDR3 protein: CSARPLGQETQYF
CDR3 DNA: TGCAGTGCCAGACCACTTGGGCAAGAGACCCAGTACTTC

clone size: -
V gene: TRBV12-3/TRBV12-4
D gene: -
J gene: TRBJ1-3
CDR3 protein: CASSSRGTSGNTIYF
CDR3 DNA: TGTGCCAGCAGTTCCAGGGGTACTTCTGGAAACACCATATATTTT

clone size: few
V gene: TRBV5-5
D gene: TRBD1
J gene: TRBJ2-7
CDR3 protein: CASSDRDRGPYEQYF
CDR3 DNA: TGTGCCAGCAGCGACAGGGACAGGGGGCCCTACGAGCAGTACTTC

clone size: many
V gene: TRBV5-1
D gene: -
J gene: TRBJ2-3
CDR3 protein: CASSLVLAEGLDTQYF
CDR3 DNA: TGCGCCAGCAGCTTGGTGCTAGCAGAAGGGTTAGATACGCAGTATTTT

clone size: many
V gene: TRBV12-3/TRBV12-4
D gene: -
J gene: TRBJ2-5
CDR3 protein: CASSLGLVETQYF
CDR3 DNA: TGTGCCAGCAGTTTAGGACTAGTGGAGACCCAGTACTTC

clone size: few
V gene: TRBV6-2/TRBV6-3
D gene: -
J gene: TRBJ2-7
CDR3 protein: CASSYGQRRSYEQYF
CDR3 DNA: TGTGCCAGCAGTTACGGACAGCGTAGGTCCTACGAGCAGTACTTC

clone size: -
V gene: TRBV5-6
D gene: -
J gene: TRBJ2-3
CDR3 protein: CASSLTLVRTDTQYF
CDR3 DNA: TGTGCCAGCAGCTTGACGCTCGTACGCACAGATACGCAGTATTTT

clone size: -
V gene: TRBV2
D gene: -
J gene: TRBJ1-1
CDR3 protein: CASSEQGLNTEAFF
CDR3 DNA: TGTGCCAGCAGTGAGCAGGGCCTTAACACTGAAGCTTTCTTT